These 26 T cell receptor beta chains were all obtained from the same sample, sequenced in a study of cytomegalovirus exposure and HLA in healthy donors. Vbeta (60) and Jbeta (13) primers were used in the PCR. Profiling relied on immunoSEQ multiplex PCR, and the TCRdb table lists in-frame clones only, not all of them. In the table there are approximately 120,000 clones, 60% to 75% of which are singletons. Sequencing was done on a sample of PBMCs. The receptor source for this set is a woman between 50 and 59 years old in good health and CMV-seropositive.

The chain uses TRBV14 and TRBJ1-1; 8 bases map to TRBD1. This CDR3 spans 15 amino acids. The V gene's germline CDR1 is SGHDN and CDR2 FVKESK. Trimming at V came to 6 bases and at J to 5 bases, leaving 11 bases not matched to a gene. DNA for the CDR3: TGTGCCAGCAGGAATACCGGGACAGGATTTACTGAAGCTTTCTTT. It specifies CASRNTGTGFTEAFF.

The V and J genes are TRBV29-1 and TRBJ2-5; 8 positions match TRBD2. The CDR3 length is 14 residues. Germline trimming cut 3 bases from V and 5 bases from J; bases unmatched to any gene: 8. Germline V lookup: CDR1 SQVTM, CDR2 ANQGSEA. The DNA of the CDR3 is TGCAGCGTTGATACGCGGGGGGCTCTTGAGACCCAGTACTTC. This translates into CSVDTRGALETQYF.

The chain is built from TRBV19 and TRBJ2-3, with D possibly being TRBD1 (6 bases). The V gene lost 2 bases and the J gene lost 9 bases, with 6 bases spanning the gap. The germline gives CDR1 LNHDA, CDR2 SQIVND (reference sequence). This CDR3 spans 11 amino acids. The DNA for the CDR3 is TGTGCCAGTAGTATACAGGGGACGCAGTATTTT. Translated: CASSIQGTQYF.

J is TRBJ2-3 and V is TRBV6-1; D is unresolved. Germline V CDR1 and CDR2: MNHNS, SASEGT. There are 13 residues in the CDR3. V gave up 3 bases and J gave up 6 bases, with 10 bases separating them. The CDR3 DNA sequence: TGTGCCAGCAGTGACTGGGCCGATGATACGCAGTATTTT. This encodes CASSDWADDTQYF.

CDR3 DNA sequence: TGTGCCAGCAGCGCAACCACCGGGACAGGGGGCGAAAAACTGTTTTTT. Protein: CASSATTGTGGEKLFF. The V gene is TRBV5-4, the J gene TRBJ1-4, with 12 nucleotides matching TRBD1. Losses at the gene ends were 4 bases for V and 8 bases for J; bases not matched to a gene: 9. CDR3 length: 16 amino acids. Germline CDR1 SGHNT, CDR2 YYREEE (reference sequence).

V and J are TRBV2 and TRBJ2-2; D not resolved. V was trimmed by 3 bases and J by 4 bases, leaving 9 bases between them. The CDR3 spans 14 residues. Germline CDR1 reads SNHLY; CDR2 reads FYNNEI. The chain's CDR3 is CASSEGTRTGELFF. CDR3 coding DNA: TGTGCCAGCAGTGAGGGCACCCGCACCGGGGAGCTGTTTTTT.

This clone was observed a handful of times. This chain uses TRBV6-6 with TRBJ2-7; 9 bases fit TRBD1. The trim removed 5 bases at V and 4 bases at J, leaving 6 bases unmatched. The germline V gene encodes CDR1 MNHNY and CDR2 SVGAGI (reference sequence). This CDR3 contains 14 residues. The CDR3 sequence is CASSGGQGEYEQYF. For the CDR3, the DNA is TGTGCCAGCAGTGGGGGACAGGGTGAATACGAGCAGTACTTC.

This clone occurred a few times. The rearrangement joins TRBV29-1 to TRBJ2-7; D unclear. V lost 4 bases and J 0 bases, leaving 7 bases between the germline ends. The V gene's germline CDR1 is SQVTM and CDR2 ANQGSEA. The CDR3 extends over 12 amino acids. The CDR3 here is CSVGPSSYEQYF. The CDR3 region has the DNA TGCAGCGTTGGTCCATCCTCCTACGAGCAGTACTTC.

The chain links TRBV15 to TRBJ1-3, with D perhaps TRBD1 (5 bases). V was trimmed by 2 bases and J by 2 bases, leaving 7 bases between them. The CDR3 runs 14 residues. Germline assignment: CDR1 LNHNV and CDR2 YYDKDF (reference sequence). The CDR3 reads CATSRPGTGNTIYF. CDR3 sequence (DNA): TGTGCCACCAGCAGACCAGGGACTGGAAACACCATATATTTT.

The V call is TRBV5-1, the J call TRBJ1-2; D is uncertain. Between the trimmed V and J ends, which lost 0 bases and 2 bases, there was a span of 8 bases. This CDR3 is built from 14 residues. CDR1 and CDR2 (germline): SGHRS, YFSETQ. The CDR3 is CASSLADSNYGYTF. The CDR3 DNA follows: TGCGCCAGCAGCTTGGCCGACTCGAACTATGGCTACACCTTC.

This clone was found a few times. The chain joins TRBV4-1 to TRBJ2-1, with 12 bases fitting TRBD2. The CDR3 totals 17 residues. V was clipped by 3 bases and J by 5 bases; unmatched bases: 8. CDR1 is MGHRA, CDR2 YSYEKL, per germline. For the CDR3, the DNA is TGCGCCAGCAGCCACCAACTGACTAGCGGGGGACACAATGAGCAGTTCTTC. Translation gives CASSHQLTSGGHNEQFF.

CDR3 DNA: TGTGCCACCAGCAGAGATAGGGCAGGGCGTCTAGCCAAAAACATTCAGTACTTC. Residues: CATSRDRAGRLAKNIQYF. The chain is built from TRBV15 and TRBJ2-4; D may be TRBD1 (5 bases). The CDR3 sequence is 18 residues long. V lost 0 bases and J 0 bases, leaving 15 bases between the germline ends. Germline V gene sequence: CDR1 LNHNV, CDR2 YYDKDF (reference sequence).

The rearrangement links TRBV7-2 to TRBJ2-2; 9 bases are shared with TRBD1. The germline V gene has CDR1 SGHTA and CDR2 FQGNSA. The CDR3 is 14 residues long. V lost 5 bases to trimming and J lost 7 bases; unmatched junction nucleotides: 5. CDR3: CASSVGQGNGELFF. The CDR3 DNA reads TGTGCCAGCAGCGTAGGACAGGGGAACGGGGAGCTGTTTTTT. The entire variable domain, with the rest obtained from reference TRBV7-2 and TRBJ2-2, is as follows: GAGVSQSPSNKVTEKGKDVELRCDPISGHTALYWYRQSLGQGLEFLIYFQGNSAPDKSGLPSDRFSAERTGGSVSTLTIQRTQQEDSAVYLCASSVGQGNGELFFGEGSRLTVL.

The CDR3 nucleotides read TGTGCCTGGACCAAAAGGCGGGACTCACCCCTCCACTTT. Translation gives CAWTKRRDSPLHF. The chain couples TRBV30 to TRBJ1-6, with D possibly matching TRBD1 (5 bases). Per the germline V gene, CDR1 is GTSNPN and CDR2 is SVGIG (reference sequence). Trimming took 4 bases from V and 10 from J, leaving 14 bases between them. The CDR3 runs to 13 residues.

The CDR3 loop reads CSVRGQENNEQFF. The CDR3 DNA is TGCAGCGTGCGGGGGCAAGAAAACAATGAGCAGTTCTTC. V usage is TRBV29-1 and J usage is TRBJ2-1; possibly TRBD2 for D (7 bases). Per germline, CDR1 SQVTM and CDR2 ANQGSEA. The V and J ends lost 6 bases and 5 bases respectively, with 14 bases between them. The CDR3 runs to 13 residues.

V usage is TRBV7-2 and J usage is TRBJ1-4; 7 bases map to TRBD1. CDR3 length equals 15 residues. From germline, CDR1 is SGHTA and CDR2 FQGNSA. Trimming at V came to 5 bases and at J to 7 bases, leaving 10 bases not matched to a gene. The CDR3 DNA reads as TGTGCCAGCAGCCTCCGCCCGACAGGGACTGAAAAACTGTTTTTT. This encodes CASSLRPTGTEKLFF.

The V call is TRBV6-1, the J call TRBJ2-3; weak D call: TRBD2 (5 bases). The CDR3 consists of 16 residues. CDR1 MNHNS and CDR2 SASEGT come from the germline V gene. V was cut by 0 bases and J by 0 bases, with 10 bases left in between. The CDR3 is CASSEAVLASTDTQYF. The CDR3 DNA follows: TGTGCCAGCAGTGAAGCGGTCCTAGCTAGCACAGATACGCAGTATTTT.

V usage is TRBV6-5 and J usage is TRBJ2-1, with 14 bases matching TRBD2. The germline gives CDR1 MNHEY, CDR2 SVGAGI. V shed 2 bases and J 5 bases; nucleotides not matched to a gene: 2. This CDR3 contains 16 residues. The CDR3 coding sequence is TGTGCCAGCAGTTACGAGACTAGCGGGGGGGACAATGAGCAGTTCTTC. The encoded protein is CASSYETSGGDNEQFF.

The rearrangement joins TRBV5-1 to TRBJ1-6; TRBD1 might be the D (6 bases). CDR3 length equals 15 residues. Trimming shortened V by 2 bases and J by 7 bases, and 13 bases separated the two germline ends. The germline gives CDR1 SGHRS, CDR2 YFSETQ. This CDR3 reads CASSFFQGLNSPLHF. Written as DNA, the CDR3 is TGCGCCAGCAGCTTTTTCCAGGGGCTCAATTCACCCCTCCACTTT.

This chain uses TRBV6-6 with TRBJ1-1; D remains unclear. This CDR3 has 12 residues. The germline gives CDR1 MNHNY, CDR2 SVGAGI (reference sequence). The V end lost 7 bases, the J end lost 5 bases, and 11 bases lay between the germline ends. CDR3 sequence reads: CASNSGWTEAFF. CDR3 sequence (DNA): TGTGCCAGCAATTCGGGATGGACTGAAGCTTTCTTT.

The CDR3 loop reads CASSPLTGVGYEQYF. In DNA, the CDR3 is TGTGCCAGCAGTCCTCTGACAGGGGTGGGGTACGAGCAGTACTTC. V usage is TRBV27 and J usage is TRBJ2-7; 8 nucleotides line up with TRBD1. V shed 5 bases, J shed 4 bases, and the junction held 10 bases outside the gene matches. Per germline, CDR1 MNHEY and CDR2 SMNVEV (reference sequence). This CDR3 is 15 amino acids long.

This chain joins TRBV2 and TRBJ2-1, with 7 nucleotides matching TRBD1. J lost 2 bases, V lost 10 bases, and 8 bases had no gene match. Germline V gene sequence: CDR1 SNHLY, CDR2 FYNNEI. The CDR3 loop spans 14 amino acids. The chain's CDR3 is CATKRGPAYNEQFF. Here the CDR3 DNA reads TGTGCCACCAAAAGGGGGCCTGCCTACAATGAGCAGTTCTTC.

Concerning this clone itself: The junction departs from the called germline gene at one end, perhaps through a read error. Here the CDR3 reads CVSSLSYSGNTIYF. The CDR3 bases are TGTGTCAGCAGCTTATCGTACTCTGGAAACACCATATATTTT. V gene TRBV7-2 combines with J gene TRBJ1-3; no firm D call. The germline CDR1 and CDR2 sequences are SGHTA and FQGNSA. The CDR3 is made up of 14 amino acids.

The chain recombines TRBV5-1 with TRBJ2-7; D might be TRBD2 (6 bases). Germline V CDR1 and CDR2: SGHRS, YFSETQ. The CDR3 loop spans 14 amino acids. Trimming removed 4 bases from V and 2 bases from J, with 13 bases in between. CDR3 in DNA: TGCGCCAGCAGCCCGGGACTCGATACCTACGAGCAGTACTTC. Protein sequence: CASSPGLDTYEQYF.

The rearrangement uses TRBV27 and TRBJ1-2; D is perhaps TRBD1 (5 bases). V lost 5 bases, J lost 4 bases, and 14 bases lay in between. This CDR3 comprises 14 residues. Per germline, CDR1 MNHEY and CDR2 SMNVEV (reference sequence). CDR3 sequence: CASSLSGTGYGYTF. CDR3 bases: TGTGCCAGCAGTCTTTCCGGGACTGGCTATGGCTACACCTTC.

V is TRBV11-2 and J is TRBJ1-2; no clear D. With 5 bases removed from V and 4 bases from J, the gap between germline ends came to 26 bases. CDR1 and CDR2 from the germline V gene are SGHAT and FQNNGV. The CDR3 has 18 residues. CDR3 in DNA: TGTGCCAGCAGCCAAGATCCCCCTTCGGAGGAAAGGGTCTATGGCTACACCTTC. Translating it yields CASSQDPPSEERVYGYTF.